These T cell receptor beta chains were read from a single sample in a study of cytomegalovirus exposure and HLA in healthy donors. Method: immunoSEQ multiplex PCR; TCRdb's copy keeps in-frame clones and lacks some. The sample has about 190,000 clones, approximately 81% seen once. Sequencing was carried out using PBMCs. The receptors here all came from a young woman in good health and CMV-seropositive. The CDR3 runs from the conserved cysteine through the conserved F or W. D genes are given only for firm matches. Clone size is shown for a subset of rows, as once, few, many or a class of expanded clone.

cdr3_length clone_size d_call j_call v_call cdr3_nt cdr3_aa
15 few NA TRBJ2-5 TRBV21-1 TGTGCCAGCAGCAAAGACGGGGGACACCAAGAGACCCAGTACTTC CASSKDGGHQETQYF
16 NA NA TRBJ2-2 TRBV7-3 TGTGCCAGCAGCCCCGACGAGGGCGCGAACACCGGGGAGCTGTTTTTT CASSPDEGANTGELFF
14 once TRBD1 TRBJ2-7 TRBV4-1 TGCGCCAGCAGCCTTAAGGACAGGTTAGGAGAGCAGTACTTC CASSLKDRLGEQYF
12 NA TRBD1 TRBJ1-5 TRBV7-2 TGTGCCAGCAGCCGCGTCGGGACAGGGGTGTATTTT CASSRVGTGVYF
15 once TRBD1 TRBJ2-5 TRBV5-1 TGCGCCAGCAGCCACCTGGACAGGGGGCAAGAGACCCAGTACTTC CASSHLDRGQETQYF
16 NA TRBD1 TRBJ2-3 TRBV27 TGTGCCAGCAGTTTTACTCGGCAGGGGGGCACAGATACGCAGTATTTT CASSFTRQGGTDTQYF
15 NA NA TRBJ1-3 TRBV11-2 TGTGCCAGCAGCTTAGATCCAGGGGCTGGAAACACCATATATTTT CASSLDPGAGNTIYF
14 NA TRBD1 TRBJ1-2 TRBV30 TGTGCCTGGACCTCAGGGGACAGGATCTATGGCTACACCTTC CAWTSGDRIYGYTF
13 NA NA TRBJ1-2 TRBV4-3 TGCGCCAGCAGCCAAGACGTCCACTATGGCTACACCTTC CASSQDVHYGYTF
15 few NA TRBJ1-5 TRBV27 TGTGCCAGCAGTTTAGCGACAGAACCAAATCAGCCCCAGCATTTT CASSLATEPNQPQHF
17 NA TRBD1 TRBJ2-2 TRBV7-3 TGTGCCAGCAGCTTAAAGGGACAGGGAGGTGAGGCCGGGGAGCTGTTTTTT CASSLKGQGGEAGELFF
15 NA NA TRBJ1-1 TRBV4-1 TGCGCCAGCAGCCAAGTCACAGGATCGAACACTGAAGCTTTCTTT CASSQVTGSNTEAFF
16 few NA TRBJ1-2 TRBV7-9 TGTGCCAGCAGCTTAGCGCGGACAGCGCTTCTGGATGGCTACACCTTC CASSLARTALLDGYTF
15 NA NA TRBJ2-2 TRBV5-1 TGCGCCAGCAGCTTACGGGGGAGGAACACCGGGGAGCTGTTTTTT CASSLRGRNTGELFF
15 NA TRBD1 TRBJ1-1 TRBV19 TGTGCCAGTAACCGACAGGGGGCCGGGAACACTGAAGCTTTCTTT CASNRQGAGNTEAFF
13 NA NA TRBJ1-2 TRBV30 TGTGCCTGGAGTGGTACCAGATCCGGGGGCTACACCTTC CAWSGTRSGGYTF
13 NA NA TRBJ1-1 TRBV6-6 TGTGCCAGCAGTTACGGGGAGGGGGGTGAAGCTTTCTTT CASSYGEGGEAFF
19 NA TRBD2 TRBJ2-3 TRBV5-1 TGCGCCAGCAGCTTGTCTGGTCCAGTACGACTAGCGGGAGGAGATACGCAGTATTTT CASSLSGPVRLAGGDTQYF
11 NA NA TRBJ2-1 TRBV6-5 TGTGCCAGCAGTCACCTGGGAGGGCAGTTCTTC CASSHLGGQFF
15 NA NA TRBJ1-6 TRBV11-3 TGTGCCAGCAGCTTAGTGACGGGAACGGGTTCACCCCTCCACTTT CASSLVTGTGSPLHF
14 NA NA TRBJ1-2 TRBV6-5 TGTGCCAGCAGTTACTCTCCAGGGGACTATGGCTACACCTTC CASSYSPGDYGYTF
12 NA TRBD2 TRBJ2-5 TRBV5-1 TGCGCCAGCAGCAGGGGAGGGGAGACCCAGTACTTC CASSRGGETQYF
16 NA TRBD2 TRBJ2-2 TRBV2 TGTGCCAGCACACTAGCGGGGGCCTCGAACACCGGGGAGCTGTTTTTT CASTLAGASNTGELFF
15 NA NA TRBJ2-7 TRBV15 TGTGCCACCAGCAGGGGACTGGGCCAATTCGACGAGCAGTACTTC CATSRGLGQFDEQYF
11 NA NA TRBJ2-3 TRBV11-3 TGTGCCAGCGCGCTCACAGATACGCAGTATTTT CASALTDTQYF
13 NA NA TRBJ1-1 TRBV7-7 TGTGCTAGCAGCTTATACGAGGGCACTGAAGCTTTCTTT CASSLYEGTEAFF
14 once TRBD2 TRBJ2-3 TRBV7-9 TGTGCCAGCAGCCCGACTAGCCGGGGAGATACGCAGTATTTT CASSPTSRGDTQYF
14 NA NA TRBJ2-7 TRBV7-6 TGTGCCAGCAGCTTGACGGCTAGCTCCTACGAGCAGTACTTC CASSLTASSYEQYF
16 NA TRBD2 TRBJ2-3 TRBV30 TGTGCCTCGACAAAGGGTAATAGCGGGGGCACAGATACGCAGTATTTT CASTKGNSGGTDTQYF
14 NA TRBD1 TRBJ1-1 TRBV5-1 TGCGCCAGCAGCCAGACGGGACAGAGCCGTGAAGCTTTCTTT CASSQTGQSREAFF
12 few NA TRBJ1-1 TRBV28 TGTGTTTCCGGAGACCTGAACACTGAAGCTTTCTTT CVSGDLNTEAFF